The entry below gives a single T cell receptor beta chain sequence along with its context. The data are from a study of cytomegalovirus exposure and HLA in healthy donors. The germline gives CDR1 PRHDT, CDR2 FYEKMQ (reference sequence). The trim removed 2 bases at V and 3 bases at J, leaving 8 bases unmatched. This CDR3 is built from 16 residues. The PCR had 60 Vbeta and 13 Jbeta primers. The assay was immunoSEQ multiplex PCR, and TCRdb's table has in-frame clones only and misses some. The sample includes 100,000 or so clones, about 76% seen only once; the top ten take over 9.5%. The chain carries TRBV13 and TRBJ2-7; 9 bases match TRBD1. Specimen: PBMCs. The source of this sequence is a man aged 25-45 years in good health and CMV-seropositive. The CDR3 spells CASSLIRQGVYYEQYF. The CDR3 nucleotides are TGTGCCAGCAGCTTAATTCGACAGGGGGTATACTACGAGCAGTACTTC.